These 17 T cell receptor beta chains came from one sample sequenced in a study of T cells after yellow fever vaccination. A single record per CDR3 protein comes from TCRdb applying MiXCR to the 5' RACE reads. Of about 210,000 distinct CDR3 sequences in the sample, 2.5% to 3.5% were seen once. The input for sequencing was CD4+ T cells sorted from PBMCs, taken 10 days after the yellow fever booster vaccination. Receptors originate from a man between 18 and 29 years old who received the YFV17D yellow fever vaccine.

This clonotype appeared many times. The rearrangement joins TRBV7-8 to TRBJ2-2; D could derive from TRBD1 or TRBD2 (6 bases each). Looked up from germline, CDR1 is SGHVS and CDR2 is FQNEAQ. The length of the CDR3 is 17 residues. V was shortened by 8 bases and J by 0 bases, with 19 bases between the two germline ends. CDR3 loop: CASRRSRGPANTGELFF. The CDR3 DNA is TGTGCCAGCCGACGTTCCCGGGGGCCGGCGAACACCGGGGAGCTGTTTTTT.

There are many counts of this clonotype. The V call is TRBV4-2, the J call TRBJ2-1; weak D call: TRBD1 (5 bases). The CDR3 extends over 13 amino acids. Germline V gives CDR1 LGHNA, CDR2 YNFKEQ. V was pared by 5 bases and J by 9 bases, with 14 bases between. DNA of the CDR3: TGTGCCAGCAGCGAAGCCCCTCAGGGTGAGCAGTTCTTC. It is translated as CASSEAPQGEQFF.

This clonotype was recorded many times. The rearrangement links TRBV5-4 to TRBJ1-1, with D perhaps TRBD1 (5 bases). In germline, CDR1 is SGHNT, CDR2 YYREEE (reference sequence). Trimming pared 0 bases from V and 0 bases from J, leaving 12 bases between. This CDR3 contains 16 residues. CDR3 sequence: CASSLGGGRMNTEAFF. Here the CDR3 DNA reads TGTGCCAGCAGCTTGGGGGGGGGACGGATGAACACTGAAGCTTTCTTT.

In regard to this clonotype: Possible read error: a much larger clone is one base away. The rearrangement joins TRBV4-3 to TRBJ1-2; 7 bases map to TRBD1. There are 17 residues in the CDR3. V trimming: 4 bases; J trimming: 3 bases; junction bases outside the gene matches: 14. Germline CDR1 reads LGHNA; CDR2 reads YSLEER. This CDR3 reads CASSPEGRGGKDYGYTF. The CDR3 nucleotides read TGCGCCAGCAGCCCAGAGGGAAGAGGGGGCAAGGACTATGGCTACACCTTC.

The gene calls are TRBV5-1 and TRBJ1-3, with TRBD1 identical over 7 bases. CDR1 is SGHRS and CDR2 is YFSETQ in the germline V gene. Trimming removed 0 bases from V and 4 bases from J; junction bases left unmatched: 4. This CDR3 has 15 residues. In DNA, the CDR3 is TGCGCCAGCAGCTTGGGGGACAGTGGCGGAAACACCATATATTTT. This codes for CASSLGDSGGNTIYF.

This clonotype was observed a handful of times. The chain combines TRBV7-6 with TRBJ1-6; D gene uncertain. Trimming cost V 5 bases and J 8 bases, with 13 bases left between them. From germline, CDR1 is SGHVS and CDR2 FNYEAQ. The CDR3 has 14 amino acids. CDR3 DNA sequence: TGTGCCAGCAGCCTATTCACCACGGATTCACCCCTCCACTTT. It codes for CASSLFTTDSPLHF.

V is TRBV12-3 or TRBV12-4 and J is TRBJ1-5; no firm D call. This CDR3 spans 18 amino acids. Trimming left V 4 bases short and J 0 bases short, with 19 bases between. Here the CDR3 DNA reads TGTGCCAGCAGTTATCGAGGGAGTCTATTCAATAGCAATCAGCCCCAGCATTTT. The encoded protein is CASSYRGSLFNSNQPQHF.

As concerns this clonotype: At one end, the junction sequence differs from germline, possibly due to a read error. The V and J genes are TRBV7-9 and TRBJ1-2; TRBD1 aligns across 7 bases. The CDR3 spans 12 residues. Germline V CDR1 and CDR2: SEHNR, FQNEAQ (reference sequence). The CDR3 DNA reads as TGTGCCAGCAGCACCCCGGGACAGCCTTTCCCCTTC. Its protein is CASSTPGQPFPF.

In its sample, this clonotype was seen a few times. V is TRBV5-1 and J is TRBJ2-5; 10 bases are a match to TRBD2. CDR1 SGHRS and CDR2 YFSETQ come from the germline V gene. The CDR3 is made up of 18 amino acids. Trimming at V came to 4 bases and at J to 2 bases, leaving 14 bases not matched to a gene. The CDR3 sequence: CASSLRASGGSVQETQYF. The CDR3 nucleotides read TGCGCCAGCAGCCTGAGGGCTAGCGGGGGTAGCGTACAAGAGACCCAGTACTTC.

This clonotype has at least ten counts. This sequence joins TRBV20-1 and TRBJ1-6; D uncertain. The germline V gene has CDR1 DFQATT and CDR2 SNEGSKA (reference sequence). The germline V and J ends were trimmed by 6 bases and 0 bases, with 18 bases remaining between them. The CDR3 spans 17 residues. CDR3 DNA sequence: TGCAGTGCAACCCCGACCGGCCCAAGCTCCTATAATTCACCCCTCCACTTT. Residues: CSATPTGPSSYNSPLHF.

This clonotype was detected only a few times. This chain connects TRBV6-6 to TRBJ2-5; D is undetermined. V was clipped by 5 bases and J by 4 bases, with 8 bases between them. CDR3 length equals 12 residues. Looked up from germline, CDR1 is MNHNY and CDR2 is SVGAGI (reference sequence). Here the CDR3 reads CASSQDAETQYF. The CDR3, as DNA: TGTGCCAGCAGTCAGGACGCAGAGACCCAGTACTTC.

This clonotype was detected many times. This chain uses TRBV11-2 with TRBJ1-2; 9 bases agree with TRBD1. Germline V lookup: CDR1 SGHAT, CDR2 FQNNGV. The CDR3 is 16 amino acids. Unmatched junction bases numbered 6, after V lost 0 bases and J lost 4 bases. This CDR3 reads CASSLDSGTGPYGYTF. The CDR3 DNA reads TGTGCCAGCAGCTTAGATTCCGGGACAGGGCCCTATGGCTACACCTTC.

This clonotype was seen a few times. The gene calls are TRBV6-5 and TRBJ1-6; no firm D call. This CDR3 is built from 16 residues. Germline CDR1 reads MNHEY; CDR2 reads SVGAGI. The V and J ends lost 2 bases and 7 bases respectively, with 15 bases between them. Written as DNA, the CDR3 is TGTGCCAGCAGTTACGGAATCAACCCCGGGAATTCACCCCTCCACTTT. Protein product: CASSYGINPGNSPLHF.

The chain joins TRBV7-9 to TRBJ1-1; D may be TRBD1 (6 bases). The V end was cut by 4 bases, the J end by 0 bases, with 12 bases between. The CDR3 consists of 15 residues. The germline gives CDR1 SEHNR, CDR2 FQNEAQ (reference sequence). The CDR3 region is CASSSTDSLNTEAFF. In DNA form, the CDR3 reads TGTGCCAGCAGCTCGACGGACAGCTTGAACACTGAAGCTTTCTTT.

The chain employs TRBV19 and TRBJ1-1; no reliable D call. Trimming took off 7 bases at V and 1 base at J, with 13 bases between the two ends. Per germline, CDR1 LNHDA and CDR2 SQIVND (reference sequence). The CDR3 is 14 residues long. CDR3 in DNA: TGTGCCAGTATTAGCACCGAGACGAACACTGAAGCTTTCTTT. The encoded protein is CASISTETNTEAFF.

V and J are TRBV6-2 or TRBV6-3 and TRBJ1-6; 8 positions match TRBD1. Germline CDR1 MNHEY, CDR2 SVGEGT. After removal of 6 bases from V and 16 bases from J, the junction contained 5 bases not matched to a gene. The CDR3 loop spans 11 amino acids. CDR3 sequence: CASRMTGALHF. The CDR3 DNA reads as TGTGCCAGCAGAATGACAGGGGCGCTCCACTTT.

There are a few counts of this clonotype. The rearrangement joins TRBV11-2 to TRBJ2-3; TRBD1 aligns across 11 bases. There are 17 residues in the CDR3. Germline CDR1 and CDR2: SGHAT and FQNNGV. Unmatched junction bases numbered 4, after V lost 2 bases and J lost 0 bases. As DNA, the CDR3 is TGTGCCAGCAGCTTAAAACGGGACAGGGGGAGCACAGATACGCAGTATTTT. This encodes CASSLKRDRGSTDTQYF.